Listed here are 12 T cell receptor beta chains from one sample, sequenced in a study of blood T cells in healthy people across ages. PCR was performed a second time for about 7 to 12 cycles using a sample-barcoded 5' primer and a J-beta primer mix. TCRdb analysed the 5' RACE reads with MiXCR anew, one entry per CDR3 protein. The sample contains about 620,000 distinct CDR3 sequences, 52% of which appear only once. Sample: blood. The origin of the receptors is a woman aged 80 or older in good health.

The gene calls are TRBV20-1 and TRBJ2-5, with TRBD2 matching over 10 bases. TRBJ2-7 matches the DNA end more closely, so the J call is doubtful. This CDR3 region has 13 residues. CDR1 is DFQATT, CDR2 SNEGSKA, per germline (reference sequence). CDR3 bases: TGCAGTGCTGCTAGCGGGAGTATCTACGAGCAGTACTTC. Amino acids: CSAASGSIYEQYF.

V usage is TRBV6-5 and J usage is TRBJ1-2; D unresolved. V was cut by 4 bases and J by 1 base, with 7 bases left in between. The CDR3 loop spans 13 amino acids. CDR1 is MNHEY, CDR2 SVGAGI, per germline. The CDR3 nucleotides are TGTGCCAGCAGTTTAGTCGATAACTATGGCTACACCTTC. Translation gives CASSLVDNYGYTF.

Note on this clonotype: This could be a read error, since a much larger clone is one nucleotide away. The chain uses TRBV19 and TRBJ2-1, with D possibly called TRBD1 or TRBD2 (5 bases each). Deletions cut 11 bases from V and 4 bases from J, with 18 bases between. The CDR3 loop spans 14 amino acids. Germline values: CDR1 LNHDA, CDR2 SQIVND (reference sequence). CDR3 DNA: TGTGCCTCCGGGGCCACCCGTTTATACAATGAGCAGTTCTTC. As protein: CASGATRLYNEQFF.

Concerning this clonotype: A read error may explain this, as a much larger clone is one base away. This chain connects TRBV28 to TRBJ2-1; TRBD2 aligns across 13 bases. This CDR3 has 19 residues. Germline CDR1 MDHEN, CDR2 SYDVKM. CDR3: CASSYFGLAGESSHNEQFF. Here the CDR3 DNA reads TGTGCCAGCAGCTACTTCGGACTAGCGGGAGAAAGCTCCCACAATGAGCAGTTCTTC.

In regard to this clonotype: A much larger clone sits a single nucleotide away, making a read error possible. The chain links TRBV2 to TRBJ2-1; D assignment may be TRBD1 or TRBD2 (5 bases each). CDR1 is SNHLY, CDR2 FYNNEI, per germline. This CDR3 is 12 amino acids long. The CDR3 spells CACRSRGNEQFF. In DNA, the CDR3 is TGTGCCTGCAGGTCGAGGGGAAATGAGCAGTTCTTC. The variable domain in full, with the rest retrieved from reference TRBV2 and TRBJ2-1, is EPEVTQTPSHQVTQMGQEVILRCVPISNHLYFYWYRQILGQKVEFLVSFYNNEISEKSEIFDDQFSVERPDGSNFTLKIRSTKLEDSAMYFCACRSRGNEQFFGPGTRLTVL.

The chain has TRBV20-1 and TRBJ2-1; TRBD2 agrees at 9 bases. V trimming: 8 bases; J trimming: 1 base; junction bases outside the gene matches: 6. The CDR3 is 14 residues long. Per the germline V gene, CDR1 is DFQATT and CDR2 is SNEGSKA (reference sequence). DNA for the CDR3: TGCAGTACTCATCTAGCGGGATCCTACAATGAGCAGTTCTTC. Protein: CSTHLAGSYNEQFF.

This clonotype showed up just a few times. V and J are TRBV12-3 or TRBV12-4 and TRBJ2-3; TRBD2 aligns across 9 bases. V lost 10 bases, J lost 1 base, and 6 bases stayed unmatched. The CDR3 extends over 14 amino acids. The CDR3 protein is CAISGGGGTDTQYF. The CDR3 DNA is TGTGCCATCTCGGGCGGGGGGGGCACAGATACGCAGTATTTT.

The gene calls are TRBV11-2 and TRBJ1-1; D is unclear. The CDR3 spans 15 residues. The germline V gene encodes CDR1 SGHAT and CDR2 FQNNGV. V lost 3 bases to trimming and J lost 0 bases, with 11 bases between them. CDR3 bases: TGTGCCAGCAGCTTCCTCTTAGGAGTGAACACTGAAGCTTTCTTT. Its translation is CASSFLLGVNTEAFF.

The J gene is TRBJ2-2, the V gene TRBV28; no clear D gene. Germline V CDR1 and CDR2: MDHEN, SYDVKM. CDR3 length equals 15 residues. V dropped 8 bases and J dropped 0 bases, with 13 bases sitting between them. This chain's CDR3 is CASFESSPNTGELFF. CDR3 bases: TGTGCCAGCTTTGAGTCCTCACCGAACACCGGGGAGCTGTTTTTT.

This clonotype was seen many times. The V gene is TRBV11-1, the J gene TRBJ2-1; TRBD2 matches 9 bases. Germline CDR1 and CDR2: SGHAT and FQDESV (reference sequence). Germline trimming cut 3 bases from V and 4 bases from J; bases unmatched to any gene: 7. The CDR3 has 16 amino acids. CDR3 sequence reads: CASSFNRLAGYNEQFF. CDR3 nucleotides: TGTGCCAGCAGCTTTAATCGGCTAGCGGGATACAATGAGCAGTTCTTC.

This clonotype was recorded many times. The chain carries TRBV4-1 and TRBJ2-1; D ambiguous. The CDR3 spans 14 residues. Between the trimmed V and J ends, which lost 0 bases and 3 bases, there was a span of 6 bases. Germline assignment: CDR1 MGHRA and CDR2 YSYEKL. As DNA, the CDR3 is TGCGCCAGCAGCCAAGATAGGGACTACAATGAGCAGTTCTTC. As protein: CASSQDRDYNEQFF.

The chain carries TRBV3-1 and TRBJ1-1; no clear D gene. The CDR3 is 14 amino acids. V shed 1 base and J shed 3 bases, with 9 bases lying between them. Germline lookup yields CDR1 LGHDT and CDR2 YNNKEL (reference sequence). In DNA form, the CDR3 reads TGTGCCAGCAGCCAAGCGGCTGGGGACACTGAAGCTTTCTTT. This codes for CASSQAAGDTEAFF. The whole variable domain, remainder taken from reference TRBV3-1 and TRBJ1-1, is DTAVSQTPKYLVTQMGNDKSIKCEQNLGHDTMYWYKQDSKKFLKIMFSYNNKELIINETVPNRFSPKSPDKAHLNLHINSLELGDSAVYFCASSQAAGDTEAFFGQGTRLTVV.